What follows are 14 T cell receptor beta chains derived from one specimen sequenced in a study of blood T cell repertoires in COVID-19. TCRdb keeps only in-frame clones here, not all; method: immunoSEQ multiplex PCR. The sample shows some 150,000 clones, roughly 89% of them seen only once. The material sequenced was peripheral blood. Source of these receptors: a man aged 50 to 59 with acute or convalescent COVID-19.

The gene calls are TRBV5-1 and TRBJ2-1, with 8 bases that match TRBD2. Trimming took 5 bases from V and 7 from J; bases not matched to a gene: 11. Germline CDR1 and CDR2: SGHRS and YFSETQ. This CDR3 is 15 amino acids long. CDR3 nucleotide sequence: TGCGCCAGCAGAGACCCAGCGGGGGCGAGGAATGAGCAGTTCTTC. Its translation is CASRDPAGARNEQFF.

This rearrangement joins TRBV27 to TRBJ1-1; 10 nucleotides line up with TRBD1. The V and J ends lost 0 bases and 5 bases, in that order; junction bases with no gene match: 6. The CDR3 is 16 amino acids. Germline CDR1 reads MNHEY; CDR2 reads SMNVEV (reference sequence). CDR3 nucleotides: TGTGCCAGCAGTTTATCCGGGACAGGGGTCCGAACTGAAGCTTTCTTT. This sequence encodes CASSLSGTGVRTEAFF.

V usage is TRBV25-1 and J usage is TRBJ1-5; D is ambiguous. The CDR3 has 14 amino acids. Germline assignment: CDR1 MGHDK and CDR2 SYGVNS. The germline V and J ends were trimmed by 1 base and 7 bases, with 11 bases remaining between them. In nucleotides, the CDR3 is TGTGCCAGCAGTGAATGGGAGGGTAGCCAGCCCCAGCATTTT. Translating it yields CASSEWEGSQPQHF.

This sequence joins TRBV19 and TRBJ1-5; 8 bases map to TRBD1. V was clipped by 3 bases and J by 5 bases; unmatched bases: 6. Germline V gene data show CDR1 as LNHDA and CDR2 as SQIVND (reference sequence). The length of the CDR3 is 15 residues. The CDR3 region is CASSIIGQGYQPQHF. The DNA of the CDR3 is TGTGCCAGTAGTATTATCGGACAGGGATATCAGCCCCAGCATTTT. Filled out from reference TRBV19 and TRBJ1-5, the complete variable domain reads DGGITQSPKYLFRKEGQNVTLSCEQNLNHDAMYWYRQDPGQGLRLIYYSQIVNDFQKGDIAEGYSVSREKKESFPLTVTSAQKNPTAFYLCASSIIGQGYQPQHFGDGTRLSIL.

The chain combines TRBV6-5 with TRBJ2-3; the D is unclear. V was clipped by 4 bases and J by 11 bases, with 7 bases between them. The CDR3 consists of 10 residues. CDR1 is MNHEY and CDR2 is SVGAGI in the germline V gene. This chain's CDR3 is CASSSLRQYF. For the CDR3, the DNA is TGTGCCAGCAGTTCGCTACGGCAGTATTTT.

The chain links TRBV27 to TRBJ1-6; 7 bases are shared with TRBD1. Germline CDR1 MNHEY, CDR2 SMNVEV (reference sequence). The CDR3 covers 15 residues. V lost 5 bases to trimming and J lost 3 bases; unmatched junction nucleotides: 4. The CDR3: CASSVTGVYNSPLHF. The CDR3, as DNA: TGTGCCAGCAGTGTTACAGGGGTCTATAATTCACCCCTCCACTTT.

This chain uses TRBV4-2 with TRBJ1-4; 8 positions agree with TRBD1. J lost 10 bases, V lost 0 bases, and 16 bases had no gene match. CDR1 and CDR2 from the germline V gene are LGHNA and YNFKEQ. The CDR3 contains 18 residues. CDR3 protein: CASSQDPPTGVDGVKLFF. The CDR3 coding sequence is TGTGCCAGCAGCCAAGATCCCCCGACAGGGGTGGATGGTGTAAAACTGTTTTTT.

J is TRBJ2-3 and V is TRBV15; no clear D. The CDR3 covers 13 residues. The germline CDR1 and CDR2 sequences are LNHNV and YYDKDF (reference sequence). Trimming removed 0 bases at V and 5 bases at J, with 6 bases between. Written as DNA, the CDR3 is TGTGCCACCAGCAGAGATATTAGAGATACGCAGTATTTT. Its protein is CATSRDIRDTQYF. Using reference TRBV15 and TRBJ2-3 for the parts outside the CDR3, the full variable domain is DAMVIQNPRYQVTQFGKPVTLSCSQTLNHNVMYWYQQKSSQAPKLLFHYYDKDFNNEADTPDNFQSRRPNTSFCFLDIRSPGLGDTAMYLCATSRDIRDTQYFGPGTRLTVL.

The rearrangement links TRBV3-1 (or the pseudogene TRBV3-2) to TRBJ2-5; tentatively, D is TRBD1 (6 bases). This CDR3 is 15 amino acids long. Deletions cut 1 base from V and 9 bases from J, with 18 bases between. CDR1 is LGHDT and CDR2 is YNNKEL in the germline V gene (reference sequence). CDR3 coding DNA: TGTGCCAGCAGCCAAGTTGGTGAGGCAGGGGCCGCCCAGTACTTC. Protein sequence: CASSQVGEAGAAQYF.

This chain links TRBV3-1 (or the pseudogene TRBV3-2) with TRBJ1-1; D not resolved. CDR3 length: 14 amino acids. Germline CDR1 and CDR2: LGHDT and YNNKEL (reference sequence). V was trimmed by 3 bases and J by 4 bases, leaving 12 bases between them. In nucleotides, the CDR3 is TGTGCCAGCAGCCACTCAACCGGTAGCACTGAAGCTTTCTTT. Amino acids: CASSHSTGSTEAFF.

The V gene is TRBV28, the J gene TRBJ2-1; 7 positions agree with TRBD2. CDR3 length equals 15 residues. Losses at the gene ends were 6 bases for V and 9 bases for J; bases not matched to a gene: 14. Per the germline V gene, CDR1 is MDHEN and CDR2 is SYDVKM. CDR3 residues: CASSPTPRGIGEQFF. Here the CDR3 DNA reads TGTGCCAGCAGCCCAACCCCGCGGGGGATTGGTGAGCAGTTCTTC.

Here the CDR3 reads CASSLSGAGGYF. The DNA of the CDR3 is TGTGCCAGCAGTTTATCCGGGGCAGGGGGCTACTTC. This chain connects TRBV28 to TRBJ2-7; 8 bases match TRBD1. J gave up 13 bases and V 1 base, and 6 bases lay outside the gene matches. Germline CDR1 reads MDHEN; CDR2 reads SYDVKM. There are 12 residues in the CDR3.

The CDR3 here is CASSKDVGLAGGFDNEQFF. The CDR3 DNA reads as TGTGCCAGCAGCAAAGATGTGGGACTAGCGGGAGGGTTCGACAATGAGCAGTTCTTC. The gene calls are TRBV21-1 and TRBJ2-1; the table's D call, TRBD2, has no DNA check behind it. TRBV21-1 constitutes a pseudogene. There are 19 residues in the CDR3.

This clone was counted only a few times. The V and J genes are TRBV6-5 and TRBJ1-3; a possible D gene is TRBD1 (6 bases). The germline V and J ends were trimmed by 8 bases and 0 bases, with 14 bases remaining between them. Germline CDR1 and CDR2: MNHEY and SVGAGI. The CDR3 has 15 amino acids. DNA for the CDR3: TGTGCCAGCTACCGGACAGATCTCTCTGGAAACACCATATATTTT. Residues: CASYRTDLSGNTIYF.